What follows are 21 T cell receptor beta chains derived from one specimen sequenced in a study of blood T cell repertoires in COVID-19. Data came from immunoSEQ multiplex PCR; TCRdb stores just in-frame clones and leaves some out. The sample contains over 250,000 clones, 80% to 90% of which appear only once. Sequencing was carried out using peripheral blood. These receptors originate from a woman in her 50s with acute or convalescent COVID-19.

As DNA, the CDR3 is TGTGCCAGCAGCCTGCAGTCGAACGAGCAGTACTTC. It encodes CASSLQSNEQYF. V usage is TRBV7-8 and J usage is TRBJ2-7; no reliable D call. The CDR3 consists of 12 residues. Deletions cut 5 bases from V and 5 bases from J, with 10 bases between. Germline V gives CDR1 SGHVS, CDR2 FQNEAQ.

V gene TRBV28 combines with J gene TRBJ2-1; 14 bases are shared with TRBD2. Germline V gives CDR1 MDHEN, CDR2 SYDVKM. The V gene end was trimmed by 6 bases and the J gene end by 8 bases; junction bases not matched to a gene: 9. The CDR3 totals 16 residues. The CDR3 here is CASRTTSGRAYDEQFF. The CDR3 DNA sequence: TGTGCCAGCAGAACGACTAGCGGGAGGGCCTATGATGAGCAGTTCTTC.

V usage is TRBV13 and J usage is TRBJ2-5; a weak D match, TRBD2 (6 bases). Germline lookup yields CDR1 PRHDT and CDR2 FYEKMQ (reference sequence). Trimming stripped 2 bases from V and 3 bases from J, with 13 bases between. The CDR3 has 15 amino acids. As DNA, the CDR3 is TGTGCCAGCAGCTTATTGGGAGGCAGGGAAGAGACCCAGTACTTC. As protein: CASSLLGGREETQYF.

The chain has TRBV10-3 and TRBJ2-5; D unclear. Per the germline V gene, CDR1 is ENHRY and CDR2 is SYGVKD. The germline V and J ends were trimmed by 2 bases and 4 bases, with 11 bases remaining between them. The CDR3 contains 14 residues. The CDR3 sequence: CAISEPSSLETQYF. DNA of the CDR3: TGTGCCATCAGTGAGCCGTCGTCCTTAGAGACCCAGTACTTC.

The chain couples TRBV15 to TRBJ2-3, with 12 bases identical to TRBD2. The V gene's germline CDR1 is LNHNV and CDR2 YYDKDF (reference sequence). The CDR3 totals 17 residues. Trimming took 1 base from V and 3 from J; bases not matched to a gene: 5. CDR3 coding DNA: TGTGCCACCAGCAGAGTGGCCGGACTAGCGGGAACAGATACGCAGTATTTT. Its translation: CATSRVAGLAGTDTQYF.

The CDR3 protein is CASSLLADPYNEQFF. The CDR3, as DNA: TGTGCCAGCAGCTTGCTAGCGGACCCCTACAATGAGCAGTTCTTC. This chain uses TRBV7-3 with TRBJ2-1, with 7 bases that match TRBD2. Trimming at V came to 3 bases and at J to 2 bases, leaving 4 bases not matched to a gene. Germline assignment: CDR1 SGHTA and CDR2 FQGTGA. This CDR3 is 15 amino acids long. The full variable domain, with the rest looked up from reference TRBV7-3 and TRBJ2-1, is GAGVSQTPSNKVTEKGKYVELRCDPISGHTALYWYRQSLGQGPEFLIYFQGTGAADDSGLPNDRFFAVRPEGSVSTLKIQRTERGDSAVYLCASSLLADPYNEQFFGPGTRLTVL.

This clone was seen more than once but under ten times. The V gene is TRBV5-1, the J gene TRBJ2-7, with 10 bases identical to TRBD1. V shed 4 bases and J 7 bases; nucleotides not matched to a gene: 17. Germline V gene data show CDR1 as SGHRS and CDR2 as YFSETQ. This CDR3 spans 17 amino acids. CDR3: CASSIPTTGGLQEEQYF. The CDR3 coding sequence is TGCGCCAGCAGCATACCGACGACAGGGGGCCTGCAAGAAGAGCAGTACTTC.

Notes on this clone: One junction end does not reproduce the germline sequence, and a read error may be involved. This chain links TRBV7-9 with TRBJ2-5, with D perhaps TRBD2 (6 bases). In germline, CDR1 is SEHNR, CDR2 FQNEAQ (reference sequence). This CDR3 contains 11 residues. Here the CDR3 DNA reads TGTGCCAGCAGCTTGGAGGGACCCGCGGACTTC. Encoded protein: CASSLEGPADF.

CDR3 DNA sequence: TGTGCCAGCTCACCCCTACAGGCGAGGTTGGGCACTAATGAAAAACTGTTTTTT. This gives the protein CASSPLQARLGTNEKLFF. The chain joins TRBV18 to TRBJ1-4; D might be TRBD1 (5 bases). The CDR3 has 18 residues. Trimming pared 3 bases from V and 2 bases from J, leaving 19 bases between. Per the germline V gene, CDR1 is KGHSH and CDR2 is LQKENI.

V and J are TRBV6-5 and TRBJ1-4; D remains unclear. The CDR3 is 13 residues long. V was pared by 10 bases and J by 0 bases, with 9 bases between. Per germline, CDR1 MNHEY and CDR2 SVGAGI. The DNA of the CDR3 is TGTGCCACGACTGTTGCAACTAATGAAAAACTGTTTTTT. It encodes CATTVATNEKLFF.

The rearrangement links TRBV4-3 to TRBJ1-1; no firm D call. V was pared by 0 bases and J by 7 bases, with 12 bases between. The CDR3 has 14 amino acids. Germline V CDR1 and CDR2: LGHNA, YSLEER. CDR3 sequence reads: CASSQDTRHSEAFF. CDR3 sequence (DNA): TGCGCCAGCAGCCAAGATACTAGGCATAGTGAAGCTTTCTTT.

This chain connects TRBV9 to TRBJ1-2; possible D gene TRBD1, 6 bases. CDR1 is SGDLS and CDR2 is YYNGEE in the germline V gene. V lost 0 bases to trimming and J lost 8 bases, with 17 bases between them. CDR3 length: 15 residues. The CDR3 spells CASSVDHQGSGGYTF. The CDR3 DNA sequence: TGTGCCAGCAGCGTAGATCATCAGGGGTCTGGCGGCTACACCTTC.

V gene TRBV27 combines with J gene TRBJ1-5, with 8 bases matching TRBD1. With 5 bases clipped from V and 5 bases from J, the junction kept 8 bases outside the gene matches. Germline CDR1 is MNHEY and CDR2 is SMNVEV (reference sequence). The CDR3 runs 15 residues. This chain's CDR3 is CASSGRQGTDQPQHF. The CDR3 DNA reads TGTGCCAGCAGTGGACGACAGGGGACGGATCAGCCCCAGCATTTT.

The chain couples TRBV27 to TRBJ2-1; TRBD2 agrees at 8 bases. The CDR3 has 12 residues. The germline V gene has CDR1 MNHEY and CDR2 SMNVEV (reference sequence). The V and J ends lost 2 bases and 16 bases, in that order; junction bases with no gene match: 7. CDR3 sequence: CASSLGREDRFF. CDR3 in DNA: TGTGCCAGCAGTTTAGGGCGGGAGGACAGATTCTTC.

This clone appeared a single time. The V gene is TRBV21-1, the J gene TRBJ2-7; TRBD2, as called in the table, went unchecked against the DNA. TRBV21-1 is reported as a pseudogene. The CDR3 has 15 amino acids. This CDR3 is CASSKEEGPIYEQYF. CDR3 coding DNA: TGTGCCAGCAGCAAAGAGGAGGGGCCCATCTACGAGCAGTACTTC.

The rearrangement joins TRBV10-3 to TRBJ2-7; possibly TRBD2 for D (6 bases). The CDR3 is 12 residues long. CDR1 is ENHRY, CDR2 SYGVKD, per germline. V was clipped by 6 bases and J by 7 bases, with 13 bases between them. CDR3 protein: CAIRTEAGEQYF. CDR3 nucleotides: TGTGCCATCAGAACCGAGGCGGGGGAGCAGTACTTC.

The V and J genes are TRBV6-5 and TRBJ2-5; 13 positions match TRBD2. V dropped 0 bases and J dropped 4; count of bases not matched to a gene: 2. The CDR3 spans 16 residues. Germline values: CDR1 MNHEY, CDR2 SVGAGI. The CDR3 here is CASSYSWTSGRETQYF. The CDR3 DNA sequence: TGTGCCAGCAGTTACTCTTGGACTAGCGGGAGAGAGACCCAGTACTTC.

V gene TRBV25-1 combines with J gene TRBJ1-1; 9 bases map to TRBD1. The V segment lost 6 bases and the J segment 4 bases; nucleotides outside the gene matches: 3. The CDR3 is 13 amino acids. Germline V gene sequence: CDR1 MGHDK, CDR2 SYGVNS. CDR3 in amino acids: CASRGQGFTEAFF. The CDR3 DNA reads TGTGCCAGCAGGGGACAGGGTTTCACTGAAGCTTTCTTT. Looking up the rest from reference TRBV25-1 and TRBJ1-1 gives the full variable domain: EADIYQTPRYLVIGTGKKITLECSQTMGHDKMYWYQQDPGMELHLIHYSYGVNSTEKGDLSSESTVSRIRTEHFPLTLESARPSHTSQYLCASRGQGFTEAFFGQGTRLTVV.

CDR3 DNA: TGTGCCAGCAGTGATTCCAGGGTGGAGCTGTTTTTT. Protein: CASSDSRVELFF. The gene calls are TRBV25-1 and TRBJ2-2, with a possible D match to TRBD1 (5 bases). The CDR3 extends over 12 amino acids. Germline lookup yields CDR1 MGHDK and CDR2 SYGVNS. V dropped 3 bases and J dropped 10 bases, with 9 bases sitting between them.

The chain joins TRBV19 to TRBJ1-3; 8 nucleotides match TRBD1. The V gene end was trimmed by 6 bases and the J gene end by 0 bases; junction bases not matched to a gene: 7. Germline loops: CDR1 LNHDA, CDR2 SQIVND (reference sequence). The CDR3 has 16 residues. The DNA of the CDR3 is TGTGCCAGTAGGCTAGACAGGGGAAGCTCTGGAAACACCATATATTTT. Translated: CASRLDRGSSGNTIYF. The complete variable domain, with remaining parts taken from reference TRBV19 and TRBJ1-3, reads DGGITQSPKYLFRKEGQNVTLSCEQNLNHDAMYWYRQDPGQGLRLIYYSQIVNDFQKGDIAEGYSVSREKKESFPLTVTSAQKNPTAFYLCASRLDRGSSGNTIYFGEGSWLTVV.

This clone was observed a handful of times. The chain has TRBV19 and TRBJ1-5; possibly TRBD1 for D (6 bases). Germline V lookup: CDR1 LNHDA, CDR2 SQIVND (reference sequence). V lost 7 bases to trimming and J lost 2 bases, with 15 bases between them. The CDR3 length is 15 residues. The CDR3 reads CASTTIAGGNQPQHF. DNA of the CDR3: TGTGCCAGTACTACAATCGCAGGGGGCAATCAGCCCCAGCATTTT.